This T cell receptor (beta chain) was observed in a study of early T cells in non-severe SARS-CoV-2 infection. Between the trimmed V and J ends, which lost 3 bases and 1 base, there was a span of 10 bases. Germline V CDR1 and CDR2: MGHDK, SYGVNS. This CDR3 region has 15 residues. Separate cDNA molecules each had unique molecular identifiers attached to them. Each CDR3 protein gets one entry after TCRdb re-called the 5' RACE reads with MiXCR. The sample includes fewer than 40,000 distinct CDR3 sequences, 5.2% of them seen just once. The sequence derives from an adult who was a healthcare worker with PCR-confirmed SARS-CoV-2 infection or an uninfected control (not recorded which). The specimen sequenced was whole blood. The chain is built from TRBV25-1 and TRBJ2-1; maybe TRBD2 (5 bases). CDR3 nucleotide sequence: TGTGCCAGCAGTGATATAAGGAGGTCCTACAATGAGCAGTTCTTC. Its translation is CASSDIRRSYNEQFF.